This T cell receptor beta chain was recovered during a study of T cell responses to AZD1222 COVID-19 vaccine. Broader study findings: Spike-wide vaccine-associated CD4 TCRs dominated at 160-218 and 743-854.

With 5 bases removed from V and 3 bases from J, the gap between germline ends came to 14 bases. The germline V gene has CDR1 SEHNR and CDR2 FQNEAQ (reference sequence). The length of the CDR3 is 14 residues. Libraries were prepared by immunoSEQ multiplex PCR; TCRdb keeps only in-frame clonotypes and omits some of them. The sample includes 98,000 or so clones, 65% to 85% of them seen just once. Notes on this clone: Antigen specificity is unknown.

The input for sequencing was peripheral blood, taken 28 days after the second AZD1222 dose. This sequence was found in an adult who received the AZD1222 COVID-19 vaccine. The V and J genes are TRBV7-9 and TRBJ2-7; D gene ambiguous. The CDR3 here is CASSPTLRIYEQYF. The CDR3 DNA reads as TGTGCCAGCAGCCCTACCCTAAGAATCTACGAGCAGTACTTC.